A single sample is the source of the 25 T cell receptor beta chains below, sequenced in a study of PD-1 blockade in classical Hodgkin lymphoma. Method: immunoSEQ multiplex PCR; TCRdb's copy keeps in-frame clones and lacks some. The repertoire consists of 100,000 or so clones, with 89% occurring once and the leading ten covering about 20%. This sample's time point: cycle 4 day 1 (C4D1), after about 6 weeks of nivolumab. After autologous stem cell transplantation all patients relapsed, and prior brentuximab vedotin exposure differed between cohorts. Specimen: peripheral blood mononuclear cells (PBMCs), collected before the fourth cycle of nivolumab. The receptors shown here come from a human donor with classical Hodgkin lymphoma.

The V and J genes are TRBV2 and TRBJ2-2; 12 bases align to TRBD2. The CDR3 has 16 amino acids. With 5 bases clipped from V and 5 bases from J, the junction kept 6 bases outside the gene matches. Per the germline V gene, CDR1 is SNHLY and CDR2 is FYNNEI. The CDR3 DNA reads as TGTGCCAGCAGTTTACTAGGGACTAGCGGGACCGGGGAGCTGTTTTTT. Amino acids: CASSLLGTSGTGELFF. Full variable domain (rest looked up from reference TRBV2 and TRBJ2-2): EPEVTQTPSHQVTQMGQEVILRCVPISNHLYFYWYRQILGQKVEFLVSFYNNEISEKSEIFDDQFSVERPDGSNFTLKIRSTKLEDSAMYFCASSLLGTSGTGELFFGEGSRLTVL.

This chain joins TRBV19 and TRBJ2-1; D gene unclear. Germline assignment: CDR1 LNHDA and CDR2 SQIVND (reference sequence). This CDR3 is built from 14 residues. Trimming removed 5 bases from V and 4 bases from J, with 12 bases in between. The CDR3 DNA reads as TGTGCCAGTAGTCCACCGGTATCTTACAATGAGCAGTTCTTC. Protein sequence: CASSPPVSYNEQFF.

The CDR3 nucleotides read TGTGCCATCAGGTCGGAGGCAGAGGCCGGGGAGCTGTTTTTT. Protein: CAIRSEAEAGELFF. The chain joins TRBV10-3 to TRBJ2-2, with D tentatively TRBD2 (5 bases). The germline V gene has CDR1 ENHRY and CDR2 SYGVKD. The CDR3 totals 14 residues. Deletions cut 6 bases from V and 6 bases from J, with 14 bases between.

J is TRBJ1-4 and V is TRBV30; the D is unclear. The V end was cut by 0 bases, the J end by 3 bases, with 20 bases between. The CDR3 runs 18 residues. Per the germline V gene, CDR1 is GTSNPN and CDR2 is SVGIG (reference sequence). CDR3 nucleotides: TGTGCCTGGAGTGTCCGAGGGCCCTACCCTTCACCTAATGAAAAACTGTTTTTT. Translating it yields CAWSVRGPYPSPNEKLFF.

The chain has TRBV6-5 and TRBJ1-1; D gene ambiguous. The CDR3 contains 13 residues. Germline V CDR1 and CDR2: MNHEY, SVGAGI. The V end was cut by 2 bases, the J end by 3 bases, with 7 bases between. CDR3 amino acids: CASSYGQYTEAFF. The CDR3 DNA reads TGTGCCAGCAGTTACGGGCAATACACTGAAGCTTTCTTT.

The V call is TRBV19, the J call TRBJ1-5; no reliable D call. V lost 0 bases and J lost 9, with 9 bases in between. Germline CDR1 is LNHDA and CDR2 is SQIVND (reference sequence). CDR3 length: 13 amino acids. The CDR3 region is CASSIDRTTPQHF. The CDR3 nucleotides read TGTGCCAGTAGTATAGATCGGACGACGCCCCAGCATTTT.

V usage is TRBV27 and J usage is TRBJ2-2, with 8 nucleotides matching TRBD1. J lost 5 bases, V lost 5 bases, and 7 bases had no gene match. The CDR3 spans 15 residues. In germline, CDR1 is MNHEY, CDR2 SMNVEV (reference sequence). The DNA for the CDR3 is TGTGCCAGCAGTCCCATGCAGGGGGCGACCGGGGAGCTGTTTTTT. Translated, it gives CASSPMQGATGELFF.

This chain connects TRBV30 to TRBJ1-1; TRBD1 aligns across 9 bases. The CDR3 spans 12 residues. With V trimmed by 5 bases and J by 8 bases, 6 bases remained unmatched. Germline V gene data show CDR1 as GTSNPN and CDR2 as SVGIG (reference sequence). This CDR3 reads CAWGTGSGEAFF. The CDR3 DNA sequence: TGTGCCTGGGGGACAGGGAGTGGAGAAGCTTTCTTT.

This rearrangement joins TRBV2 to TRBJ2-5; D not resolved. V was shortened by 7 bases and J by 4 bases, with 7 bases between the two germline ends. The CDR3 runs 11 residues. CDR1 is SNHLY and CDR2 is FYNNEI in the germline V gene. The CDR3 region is CASKWGETQYF. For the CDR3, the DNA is TGTGCCAGCAAATGGGGAGAGACCCAGTACTTC.

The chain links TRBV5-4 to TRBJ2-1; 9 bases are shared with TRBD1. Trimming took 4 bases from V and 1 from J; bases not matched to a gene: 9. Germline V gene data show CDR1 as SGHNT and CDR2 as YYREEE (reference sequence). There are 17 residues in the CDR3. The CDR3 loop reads CASSIQTGGSSYNEQFF. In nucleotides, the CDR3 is TGTGCCAGCAGCATACAAACAGGGGGCTCGTCCTACAATGAGCAGTTCTTC.

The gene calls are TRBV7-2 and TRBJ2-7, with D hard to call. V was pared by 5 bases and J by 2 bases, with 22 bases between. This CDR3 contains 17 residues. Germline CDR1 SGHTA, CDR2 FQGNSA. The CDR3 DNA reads TGTGCCAGCAGCCCAGGTGGCGGAGACCCCAACCCCTACGAGCAGTACTTC. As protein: CASSPGGGDPNPYEQYF.

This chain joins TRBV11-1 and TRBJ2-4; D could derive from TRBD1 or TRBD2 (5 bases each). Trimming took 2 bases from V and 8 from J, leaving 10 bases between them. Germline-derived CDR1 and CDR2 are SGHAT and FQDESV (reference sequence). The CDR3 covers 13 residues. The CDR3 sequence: CASSLSVGDIQYF. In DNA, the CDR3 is TGTGCCAGCAGCTTATCTGTGGGGGACATTCAGTACTTC.

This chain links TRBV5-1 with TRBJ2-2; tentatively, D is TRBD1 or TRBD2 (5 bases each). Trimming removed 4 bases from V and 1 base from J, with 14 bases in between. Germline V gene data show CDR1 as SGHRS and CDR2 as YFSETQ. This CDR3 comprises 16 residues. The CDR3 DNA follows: TGCGCCAGCAGCCTCTCGGGACCAGAGAACACCGGGGAGCTGTTTTTT. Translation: CASSLSGPENTGELFF.

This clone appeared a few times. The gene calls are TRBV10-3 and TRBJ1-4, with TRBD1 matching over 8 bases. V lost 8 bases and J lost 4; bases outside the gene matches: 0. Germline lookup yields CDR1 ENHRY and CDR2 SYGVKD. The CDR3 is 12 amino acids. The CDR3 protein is CAIGQGNEKLFF. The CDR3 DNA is TGTGCCATCGGACAGGGTAATGAAAAACTGTTTTTT.

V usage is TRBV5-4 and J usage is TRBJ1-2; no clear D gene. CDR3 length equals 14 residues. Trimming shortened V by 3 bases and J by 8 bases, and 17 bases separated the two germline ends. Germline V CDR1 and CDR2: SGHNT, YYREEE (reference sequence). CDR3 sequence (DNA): TGTGCCAGCAGCTCCGCCGGTGGCCCTCAAGGCTACACCTTC. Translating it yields CASSSAGGPQGYTF. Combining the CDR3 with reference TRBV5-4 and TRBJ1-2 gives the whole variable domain ETGVTQSPTHLIKTRGQQVTLRCSSQSGHNTVSWYQQALGQGPQFIFQYYREEENGRGNFPPRFSGLQFPNYSSELNVNALELDDSALYLCASSSAGGPQGYTFGSGTRLTVV.

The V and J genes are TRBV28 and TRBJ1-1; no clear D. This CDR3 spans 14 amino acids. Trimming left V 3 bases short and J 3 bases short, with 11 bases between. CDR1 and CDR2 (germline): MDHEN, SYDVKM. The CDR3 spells CASSFILGYTEAFF. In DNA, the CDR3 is TGTGCCAGCAGTTTCATCCTGGGGTACACTGAAGCTTTCTTT.

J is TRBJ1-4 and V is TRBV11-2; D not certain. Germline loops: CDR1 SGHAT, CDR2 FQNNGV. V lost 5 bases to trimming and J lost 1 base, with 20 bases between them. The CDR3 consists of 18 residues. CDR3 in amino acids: CASSQRGRVTQTNEKLFF. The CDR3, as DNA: TGTGCCAGCAGCCAGAGAGGTCGGGTCACCCAAACTAATGAAAAACTGTTTTTT. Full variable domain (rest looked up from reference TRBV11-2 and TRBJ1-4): EAGVAQSPRYKIIEKRQSVAFWCNPISGHATLYWYQQILGQGPKLLIQFQNNGVVDDSQLPKDRFSAERLKGVDSTLKIQPAKLEDSAVYLCASSQRGRVTQTNEKLFFGSGTQLSVL.

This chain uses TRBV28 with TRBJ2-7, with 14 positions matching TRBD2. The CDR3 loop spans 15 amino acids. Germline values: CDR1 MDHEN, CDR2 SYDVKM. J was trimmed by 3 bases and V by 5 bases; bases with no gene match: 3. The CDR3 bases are TGTGCCAGCAGTATCGGGACTAGCGGGAGCTACGAGCAGTACTTC. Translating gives CASSIGTSGSYEQYF.

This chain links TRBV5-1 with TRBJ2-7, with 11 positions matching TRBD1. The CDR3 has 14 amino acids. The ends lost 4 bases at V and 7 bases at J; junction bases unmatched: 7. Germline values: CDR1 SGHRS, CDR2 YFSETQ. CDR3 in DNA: TGCGCCAGCAGCCTCGGACAGGGGGCCGAAGAGCAGTACTTC. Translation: CASSLGQGAEEQYF.

CDR3: CASSRTSGRLDTQYF. The CDR3 DNA sequence: TGTGCCAGCAGCCGTACTAGCGGGAGACTGGATACGCAGTATTTT. The chain links TRBV6-5 to TRBJ2-3; 11 positions agree with TRBD2. CDR1 and CDR2 (germline): MNHEY, SVGAGI. There are 15 residues in the CDR3. The J segment lost 6 bases and the V segment lost 6 bases, leaving 8 bases of the junction unmatched.

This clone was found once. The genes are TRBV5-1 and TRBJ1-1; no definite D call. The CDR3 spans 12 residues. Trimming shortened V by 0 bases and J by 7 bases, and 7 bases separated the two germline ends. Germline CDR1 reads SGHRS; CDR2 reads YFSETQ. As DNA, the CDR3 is TGCGCCAGCAGCTTGGGAGGTTTTGAAGCTTTCTTT. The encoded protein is CASSLGGFEAFF.

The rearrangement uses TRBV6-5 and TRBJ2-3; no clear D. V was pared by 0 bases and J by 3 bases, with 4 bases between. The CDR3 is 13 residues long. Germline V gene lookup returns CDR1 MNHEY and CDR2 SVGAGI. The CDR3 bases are TGTGCCAGCAGTTACTCTGGGACAGATACGCAGTATTTT. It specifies CASSYSGTDTQYF.

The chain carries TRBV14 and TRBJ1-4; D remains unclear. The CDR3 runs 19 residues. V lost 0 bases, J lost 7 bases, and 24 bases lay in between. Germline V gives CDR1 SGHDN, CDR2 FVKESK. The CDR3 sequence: CASSQEGPGLLRHGEKLFF. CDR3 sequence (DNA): TGTGCCAGCAGCCAAGAAGGTCCGGGCCTCCTCCGCCATGGTGAAAAACTGTTTTTT.

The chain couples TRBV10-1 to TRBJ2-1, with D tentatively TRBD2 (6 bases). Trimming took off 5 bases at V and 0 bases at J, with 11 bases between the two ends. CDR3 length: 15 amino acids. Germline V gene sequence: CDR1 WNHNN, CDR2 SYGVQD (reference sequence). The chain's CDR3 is CASSRDLSSYNEQFF. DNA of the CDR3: TGCGCCAGCAGTCGGGACTTAAGCTCCTACAATGAGCAGTTCTTC.

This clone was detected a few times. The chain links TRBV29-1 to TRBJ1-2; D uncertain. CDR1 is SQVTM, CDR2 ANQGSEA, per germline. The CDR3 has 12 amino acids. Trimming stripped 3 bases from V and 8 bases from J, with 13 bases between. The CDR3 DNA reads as TGCAGCGTTGATTGGGATACCTTAGGCTACACCTTC. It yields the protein CSVDWDTLGYTF.